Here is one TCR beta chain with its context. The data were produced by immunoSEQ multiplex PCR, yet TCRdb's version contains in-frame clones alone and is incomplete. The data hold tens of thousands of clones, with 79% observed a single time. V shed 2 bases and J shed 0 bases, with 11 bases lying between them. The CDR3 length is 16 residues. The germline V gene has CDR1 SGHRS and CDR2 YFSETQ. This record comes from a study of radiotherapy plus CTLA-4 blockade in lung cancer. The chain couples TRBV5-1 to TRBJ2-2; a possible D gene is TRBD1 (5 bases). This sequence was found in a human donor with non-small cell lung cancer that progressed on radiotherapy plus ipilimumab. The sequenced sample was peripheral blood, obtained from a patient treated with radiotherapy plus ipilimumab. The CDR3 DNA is TGCGCCAGCAGCTTCGACAGCACCTCGAACACCGGGGAGCTGTTTTTT. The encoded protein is CASSFDSTSNTGELFF.